This TCR beta chain stems from a study of shared clonotypes between healthy human individuals. Overall study context: The study used three CD4 naive, three CD4 memory, two CD8 naive and one CD8 memory plate per donor.

TCRdb's copy holds only in-frame clones and misses some; the assay was immunoSEQ multiplex PCR. The data contain 1.5 million to 2.5 million clones, about 94% of them singletons. Study-wide findings and caveats: How much donors shared clonotypes was expected to be affected by sequencing depth.

On this clone itself: The target antigen is unknown.

The naive CD8 fraction comprised CD45RO-negative cells positively selected for CCR7 and excluded terminally differentiated effector memory CD45RA+ cells. Sequencing input: naive CD8+ T cells sorted from blood. This TCR was sampled from a man between 18 and 29 years old in good health.

For the CDR3, the DNA is TGTGCCAGCAGTGAAGACGCGAGCTCCTACAATGAGCAGTTCTTC. Its translation is CASSEDASSYNEQFF. This chain joins TRBV6-1 and TRBJ2-1; unclear D gene. V lost 1 base and J 0 bases, leaving 7 bases between the germline ends. Per the germline V gene, CDR1 is MNHNS and CDR2 is SASEGT. The CDR3 length is 15 residues.